A selection of T cell receptor beta chains follows, all from one sample in a study of blood T cell repertoires in COVID-19. Some clones are missing from TCRdb's copy, which holds only in-frame ones; the method was immunoSEQ multiplex PCR. The repertoire consists of 250,000 to 300,000 clones, with more than 70% occurring once and the leading ten covering around 6%. The sequenced sample was peripheral blood. The receptors stem from a man at least 80 years old with acute or convalescent COVID-19. The CDR3 runs from the conserved cysteine through the conserved F or W. The D gene is left open where the match is weak. Size is stated for part of the rows, as once, few or many counts, or as a class when the clone is expanded.

cdr3_length | j_call | v_call | clone_size | d_call | cdr3_aa | cdr3_nt
15 | TRBJ1-6 | TRBV3-1/TRBV3-2 | - | - | CASSQETGRNSPLHF | TGTGCCAGCAGCCAAGAGACAGGCCGAAATTCACCCCTCCACTTT
16 | TRBJ2-7 | TRBV19 | - | - | CASSAPLTGFSYEQYF | TGTGCCAGTAGTGCCCCTCTAACAGGATTCTCCTACGAGCAGTACTTC
15 | TRBJ1-1 | TRBV4-1 | - | - | CASSPPSGSGTEAFF | TGCGCCAGCAGCCCTCCCAGCGGCAGTGGCACTGAAGCTTTCTTT
15 | TRBJ2-7 | TRBV27 | - | TRBD2 | CASSISGLADYEQYF | TGTGCCAGCAGCATTTCGGGACTAGCTGACTACGAGCAGTACTTC
14 | TRBJ1-6 | TRBV5-4 | once | - | CASSFYRVNSPLHF | TGTGCCAGCAGCTTTTACAGAGTGAATTCACCCCTCCACTTT
17 | TRBJ1-3 | TRBV20-1 | - | - | CSASFHPSQGSGNTIYF | TGCAGTGCTAGTTTTCATCCGTCTCAGGGGTCTGGAAACACCATATATTTT
14 | TRBJ1-5 | TRBV5-1 | few | - | CASSPDSPNQPQHF | TGCGCCAGCAGCCCAGACAGTCCGAATCAGCCCCAGCATTTT
15 | TRBJ1-2 | TRBV19 | - | - | CASSPMGPLTGGYTF | TGTGCCAGTAGCCCCATGGGGCCTTTGACGGGCGGCTACACCTTC
16 | TRBJ1-4 | TRBV11-2 | - | TRBD1 | CASSLVQGARLEKLFF | TGTGCCAGCAGCTTAGTACAGGGGGCGAGGCTTGAAAAACTGTTTTTT
14 | TRBJ1-5 | TRBV3-1/TRBV3-2 | - | - | CASSQAEQGQPQHF | TGTGCCAGCAGCCAAGCCGAACAGGGACAGCCCCAGCATTTT
15 | TRBJ2-3 | TRBV7-2 | - | - | CASSLIATNSDTQYF | TGTGCCAGCAGCTTAATTGCGACAAATTCAGATACGCAGTATTTT
15 | TRBJ2-7 | TRBV5-5 | - | TRBD1 | CASIPLGGRGQVEYF | TGTGCCAGCATCCCTCTAGGGGGCAGGGGGCAAGTTGAGTACTTC
14 | TRBJ1-5 | TRBV7-2 | - | - | CASQTGAGNQPQHF | TGTGCCAGTCAGACAGGAGCGGGCAATCAGCCCCAGCATTTT
12 | TRBJ2-3 | TRBV5-1 | few | - | CASRFSSDTQYF | TGCGCCAGCAGGTTTAGCTCAGATACGCAGTATTTT
17 | TRBJ2-3 | TRBV3-1/TRBV3-2 | - | TRBD1 | CASSTRDRGQTKDTQYF | TGTGCCAGCAGCACCCGGGACAGGGGCCAAACTAAAGATACGCAGTATTTT
17 | TRBJ1-1 | TRBV5-1 | - | - | CASSLAGWVALNTEAFF | TGCGCCAGCAGCTTGGCGGGGTGGGTGGCCCTGAACACTGAAGCTTTCTTT
15 | TRBJ2-1 | TRBV10-3 | - | TRBD2 | CAITSTGTSGDEQFF | TGTGCCATCACGTCCACCGGGACTAGCGGGGATGAGCAGTTCTTC
16 | TRBJ1-6 | TRBV5-1 | - | TRBD1 | CASSDRGSAYNSPLHF | TGCGCCAGCAGCGACAGGGGTAGTGCCTATAATTCACCCCTCCACTTT
13 | TRBJ1-6 | TRBV6-5 | - | TRBD1 | CASSITGDSPLHF | TGTGCCAGCAGTATTACAGGGGACTCACCCCTCCACTTT
14 | TRBJ2-1 | TRBV2 | once | - | CASSARTGYNEQFF | TGTGCCAGCAGTGCCCGGACTGGATACAATGAGCAGTTCTTC
14 | TRBJ1-1 | TRBV6-5 | - | - | CASSYAEQNTEAFF | TGTGCCAGCAGTTACGCTGAACAGAACACTGAAGCTTTCTTT
14 | TRBJ1-6 | TRBV3-1/TRBV3-2 | - | - | CASSHSQGNSPLHF | TGTGCCAGCAGCCATTCCCAGGGGAATTCACCCCTCCACTTT
11 | TRBJ2-7 | TRBV7-9 | - | - | CASSRDRRWDF | TGTGCCAGCAGCCGAGACAGACGCTGGGACTTC
16 | TRBJ1-1 | TRBV16 | - | TRBD1 | CASSQSKGTVNTEAFF | TGTGCCAGCAGCCAATCGAAAGGGACAGTGAACACTGAAGCTTTCTTT
14 | TRBJ2-1 | TRBV28 | - | TRBD2 | CASWGTSGKNEQFF | TGTGCCAGCTGGGGGACTAGCGGGAAGAATGAGCAGTTCTTC
13 | TRBJ2-3 | TRBV15 | - | - | CATQGGATDTQYF | TGTGCCACTCAAGGGGGGGCCACAGATACGCAGTATTTT
16 | TRBJ2-3 | TRBV5-1 | - | TRBD2 | CASSLDLAGVTDTQYF | TGCGCCAGCAGCTTGGATCTAGCGGGGGTGACAGATACGCAGTATTTT
14 | TRBJ1-2 | TRBV4-1 | - | - | CASSQYQGSYGYTF | TGCGCCAGCAGCCAATATCAGGGGAGCTATGGCTACACCTTC
18 | TRBJ2-2 | TRBV19 | - | TRBD1 | CASSKNGQGYSYTGELFF | TGTGCCAGTAGTAAAAACGGACAGGGTTATTCGTACACCGGGGAGCTGTTTTTT
13 | TRBJ2-1 | TRBV5-1 | - | - | CASSFPGYNEQFF | TGCGCCAGCAGCTTCCCGGGGTACAATGAGCAGTTCTTC
15 | TRBJ2-5 | TRBV24-1 | - | - | CATSDLVRTGETQYF | TGTGCCACCAGTGACCTGGTCCGGACGGGGGAGACCCAGTACTTC
13 | TRBJ1-6 | TRBV6-5 | - | TRBD1 | CATSQGGNSPLHF | TGTGCCACCTCACAGGGGGGAAATTCACCCCTCCACTTT
11 | TRBJ2-1 | TRBV29-1 | - | - | CSATGLFEQFF | TGCAGCGCTACGGGACTGTTTGAGCAGTTCTTC
15 | TRBJ2-5 | TRBV4-1 | - | TRBD2 | CASSQLGLASETQYF | TGCGCCAGCAGCCAATTGGGACTAGCTTCGGAGACCCAGTACTTC
18 | TRBJ2-1 | TRBV3-1/TRBV3-2 | - | TRBD2 | CASSQVPPGTSGSNEQFF | TGTGCCAGCAGCCAAGTCCCTCCAGGGACTAGCGGGAGTAATGAGCAGTTCTTC
20 | TRBJ1-6 | TRBV4-1 | - | TRBD1 | CASSQASGTGWGSYNSPLHF | TGCGCCAGCAGCCAAGCCTCCGGGACAGGGTGGGGCTCCTATAATTCACCCCTCCACTTT
13 | TRBJ1-2 | TRBV5-1 | - | - | CASSLDSTYGYTF | TGCGCCAGCAGCCTGGACAGCACGTATGGCTACACCTTC
17 | TRBJ2-6 | TRBV3-1/TRBV3-2 | - | TRBD1 | CASSHLQGATGANVLTF | TGTGCCAGCAGCCATCTACAGGGGGCTACCGGGGCCAACGTCCTGACTTTC
15 | TRBJ2-7 | TRBV6-5 | - | - | CASSRGGVSSYEQYF | TGTGCCAGCAGCCGAGGGGGGGTGAGCTCCTACGAGCAGTACTTC
13 | TRBJ1-6 | TRBV7-3 | - | - | CASSSSRDSPLHF | TGTGCCAGCAGCTCGTCTAGAGATTCACCCCTCCACTTT
16 | TRBJ1-6 | TRBV14 | - | TRBD1 | CASSPWGQGVDSPLHF | TGTGCCAGCAGCCCTTGGGGGCAGGGGGTTGATTCACCCCTCCACTTT
18 | TRBJ1-2 | TRBV28 | - | TRBD1 | CASIQARQGVVPLYGYTF | TGTGCCAGCATCCAAGCCCGACAGGGGGTGGTCCCTCTCTATGGCTACACCTTC
16 | TRBJ2-7 | TRBV18 | - | TRBD2 | CASSLKTIAGDHEQYF | TGTGCCAGCTCACTGAAGACTATAGCGGGAGACCACGAGCAGTACTTC
14 | TRBJ2-4 | TRBV5-3 | - | - | CARSLVLAKNIQYF | TGTGCCAGAAGCTTGGTTCTAGCCAAAAACATTCAGTACTTC